A selection of T cell receptor beta chains follows, all from one sample in a study of CD8 T cells in ankylosing spondylitis. TCRdb ran MiXCR on the 5' RACE reads and lists one entry per CDR3 protein. The top ten hold approximately 7% of the sample, which has a few hundred thousand distinct CDR3 sequences, roughly 12% seen once. Source material: blood, either unsorted or a sorted T cell fraction (not recorded which). Receptors were obtained from a male donor with ankylosing spondylitis. Both conserved end residues are part of each CDR3. The D gene is left open where the match is weak. Size is omitted from some rows. Given values are once, few, many or a class for expanded clones.

j_gene,v_gene,abundance,d_gene,CDR3aa,CDR3nt
TRBJ1-5,TRBV28,NA,NA,CASSLVQNQPQHF,TGTGCCAGCAGTTTAGTTCAAAATCAGCCCCAGCATTTT
TRBJ2-1,TRBV7-6,NA,TRBD2,CASSVSGMHEQFF,TGTGCCAGCAGCGTTAGCGGGATGCATGAGCAGTTCTTC
TRBJ2-5,TRBV20-1,NA,TRBD2,CSARDLRLAGGKETQYF,TGCAGTGCTAGAGATCTTAGGCTAGCGGGAGGCAAAGAGACCCAGTACTTC
TRBJ2-1,TRBV11-3,few,NA,CASSYHSGYSYNEQFF,TGTGCCAGCAGCTACCATAGCGGATACTCCTACAATGAGCAGTTCTTC
TRBJ1-5,TRBV20-1,few,NA,CSASERPNQPQHF,TGCAGTGCTAGTGAGAGACCCAATCAGCCCCAGCATTTT
TRBJ1-2,TRBV28,few,NA,CASSSAGGGNYGYTF,TGTGCCAGCAGTTCCGCGGGTGGGGGGAACTATGGCTACACCTTC
TRBJ2-3,TRBV5-1,NA,NA,CASSVTSVTDTQYF,TGCGCCAGCAGCGTTACTTCTGTAACAGATACGCAGTATTTT
TRBJ2-1,TRBV20-1,NA,TRBD2,CSARDLLAGAPGEQFF,TGCAGTGCTAGAGATCTACTAGCGGGAGCTCCGGGGGAGCAGTTCTTC
TRBJ2-3,TRBV10-3,NA,TRBD2,CAISESGAGGTDTQYF,TGTGCCATCAGTGAGTCGGGAGCGGGAGGTACAGATACGCAGTATTTT
TRBJ1-4,TRBV14,NA,TRBD1,CASSARDRGYEKLFF,TGTGCCAGCAGCGCCCGGGACAGGGGGTACGAAAAACTGTTTTTT
TRBJ2-3,TRBV7-2,few,TRBD2,CASSARLAGGADTQYF,TGTGCCAGCAGCGCCAGACTAGCGGGAGGGGCAGATACGCAGTATTTT
TRBJ2-5,TRBV5-5,many,NA,CASSLWSQETQYF,TGTGCCAGCAGCTTGTGGAGCCAAGAGACCCAGTACTTC
TRBJ1-1,TRBV5-1,few,NA,CASSLEGDTAEAFF,TGCGCCAGCAGCTTGGAGGGGGACACCGCTGAAGCTTTCTTT
TRBJ2-7,TRBV9,once,NA,CASSVLASSNYEQYF,TGTGCCAGCAGCGTATTGGCTAGCAGCAACTACGAGCAGTACTTC
TRBJ2-5,TRBV20-1,NA,TRBD2,CSANVVAGGNQETQYF,TGCAGTGCCAACGTCGTAGCGGGGGGGAACCAAGAGACCCAGTACTTC
TRBJ2-1,TRBV4-2,few,NA,CASSQDQNGGEQFF,TGTGCCAGCAGCCAAGATCAAAACGGGGGTGAGCAGTTCTTC
TRBJ2-3,TRBV20-1,few,TRBD2,CSAKTSGSTDTQYF,TGCAGTGCTAAGACTAGCGGGAGCACAGATACGCAGTATTTT
TRBJ1-1,TRBV7-2,few,TRBD1,CASSLTGERTEAFF,TGTGCCAGCAGCTTGACAGGGGAGAGAACTGAAGCTTTCTTT
TRBJ2-3,TRBV29-1,many,TRBD1,CSVAQGAGDTQYF,TGCAGCGTTGCACAGGGGGCGGGAGATACGCAGTATTTT
TRBJ2-1,TRBV5-1,NA,TRBD2,CASSSSGNTMRWLQFF,TGCGCCAGCAGCTCTAGCGGGAACACGATGCGATGGTTGCAGTTCTTC
TRBJ2-7,TRBV12-3/TRBV12-4,NA,NA,CASSGRTEYEQYF,TGTGCCAGCAGTGGAAGGACTGAGTACGAGCAGTACTTC
TRBJ2-1,TRBV5-1,many,TRBD1,CASSLGGTGADNEQFF,TGCGCCAGCAGCTTGGGCGGGACAGGAGCGGACAATGAGCAGTTCTTC